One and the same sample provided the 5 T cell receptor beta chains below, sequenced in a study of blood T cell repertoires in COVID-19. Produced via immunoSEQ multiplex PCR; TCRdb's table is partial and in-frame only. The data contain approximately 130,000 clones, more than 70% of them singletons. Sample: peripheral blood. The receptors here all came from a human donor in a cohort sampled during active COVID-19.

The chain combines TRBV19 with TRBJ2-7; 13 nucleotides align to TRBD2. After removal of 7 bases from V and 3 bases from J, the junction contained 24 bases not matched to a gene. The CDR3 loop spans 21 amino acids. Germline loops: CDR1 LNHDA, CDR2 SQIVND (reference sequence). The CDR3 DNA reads TGTGCCAGTACCCACGGTCGGGTGAGGTGGTGGACTAGCGGGAGAGTCTACGAGCAGTACGTC. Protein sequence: CASTHGRVRWWTSGRVYEQYV.

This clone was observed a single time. In DNA, the CDR3 is TGTGCCAGTAGCTATGGACAGGCGAACTATGGCTACACCTTC. Protein: CASSYGQANYGYTF. The rearrangement uses TRBV19 and TRBJ1-2; 7 bases fit TRBD1. Unmatched junction bases numbered 6, after V lost 6 bases and J lost 2 bases. Germline V gene lookup returns CDR1 LNHDA and CDR2 SQIVND (reference sequence). This CDR3 has 14 amino acids.

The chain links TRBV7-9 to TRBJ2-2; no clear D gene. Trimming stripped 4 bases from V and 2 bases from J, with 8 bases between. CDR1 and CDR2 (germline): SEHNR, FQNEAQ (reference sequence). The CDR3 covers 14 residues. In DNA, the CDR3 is TGTGCCAGCAGCTCCCCCTCCAACACCGGGGAGCTGTTTTTT. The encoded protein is CASSSPSNTGELFF.

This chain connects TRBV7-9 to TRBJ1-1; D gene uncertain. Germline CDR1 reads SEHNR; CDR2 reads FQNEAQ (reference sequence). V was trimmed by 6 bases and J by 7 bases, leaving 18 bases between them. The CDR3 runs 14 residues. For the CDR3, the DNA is TGTGCCAGCAGTCGTACGACAACCCACCTTGAAGCTTTCTTT. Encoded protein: CASSRTTTHLEAFF. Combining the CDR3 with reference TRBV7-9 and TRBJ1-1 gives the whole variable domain DTGVSQNPRHKITKRGQNVTFRCDPISEHNRLYWYRQTLGQGPEFLTYFQNEAQLEKSRLLSDRFSAERPKGSFSTLEIQRTEQGDSAMYLCASSRTTTHLEAFFGQGTRLTVV.

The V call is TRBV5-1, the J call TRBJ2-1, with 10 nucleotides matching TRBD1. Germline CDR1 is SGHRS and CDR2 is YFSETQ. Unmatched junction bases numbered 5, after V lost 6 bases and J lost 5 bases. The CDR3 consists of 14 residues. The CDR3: CASKMTGGDNEQFF. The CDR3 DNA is TGCGCCAGCAAAATGACAGGGGGCGACAATGAGCAGTTCTTC.